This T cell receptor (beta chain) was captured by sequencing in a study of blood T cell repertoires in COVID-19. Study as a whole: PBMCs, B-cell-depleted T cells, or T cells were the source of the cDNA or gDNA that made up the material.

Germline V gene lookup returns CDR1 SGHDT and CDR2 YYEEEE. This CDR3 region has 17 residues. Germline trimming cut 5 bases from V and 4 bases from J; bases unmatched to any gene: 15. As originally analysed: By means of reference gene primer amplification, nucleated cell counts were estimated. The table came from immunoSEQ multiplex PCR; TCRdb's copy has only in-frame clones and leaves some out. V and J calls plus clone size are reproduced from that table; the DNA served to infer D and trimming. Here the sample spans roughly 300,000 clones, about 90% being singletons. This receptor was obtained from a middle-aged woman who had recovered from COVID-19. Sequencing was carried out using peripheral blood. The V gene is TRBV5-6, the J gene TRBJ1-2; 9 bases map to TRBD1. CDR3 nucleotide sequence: TGTGCCAGCAGTCATAACCGCGGACAGGGGTATGGCTATGGCTACACCTTC. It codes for CASSHNRGQGYGYGYTF.